This TCR beta chain was found in a study of T cells after yellow fever vaccination. On the study more broadly: Preparation used SMART-Seq v4 Ultra Low Input for the low-cell-number fractions. Findings and limits, study-wide: Subsequent to the booster, the majority of primary-vaccination clones reappeared (under 98% CD4, approximately 90% CD8).

The TCR cDNA carried a universal primer site and UMIs from 5'RACE template switching. MiXCR was run by TCRdb on the 5' RACE reads, yielding one entry per CDR3 protein. The sample yields 95,000 to 150,000 distinct CDR3 sequences, around 7.4% seen once. Trimming removed 4 bases from V and 5 bases from J; junction bases left unmatched: 8. This CDR3 region has 15 residues. CDR1 is SGHDT and CDR2 is YYEEEE in the germline V gene. Many counts were recorded for this clonotype. Its matching antigen is unknown. The chain employs TRBV5-6 and TRBJ1-1, with TRBD1 matching 10 bases. This clonotype originated in a man between 18 and 35 years old who received the YFV17D yellow fever vaccine. The sequencing here drew on CD4+ T cells sorted from PBMCs, taken 10 to 11 days after the first yellow fever vaccination. Here the CDR3 reads CASSLPGQGRTEAFF. In DNA, the CDR3 is TGTGCCAGCAGCCTCCCGGGACAGGGGAGGACTGAAGCTTTCTTT.